The sample holds one count of the clone carrying this T cell receptor (beta chain). Repertoires were generated with immunoSEQ multiplex PCR, while TCRdb's copy carries only in-frame clones and drops some. The table includes roughly 220,000 clones, around nine tenths detected once. This record belongs to a study of blood T cell repertoires in COVID-19. At the level of the study: In each case, the material was cDNA or gDNA derived from T cells, B-cell-depleted T cells, or PBMCs.

Participant ages covered roughly 18 to 89 years across around 22 US areas. Cohort allocation depended upon clinical history that participants reported. The TCR originated in a woman aged 50 to 60 with acute COVID-19. What was sequenced was PBMCs or T cells enriched from blood (not recorded which).

The CDR3 sequence: CASRSLGAYTF. CDR3 DNA sequence: TGTGCCAGCAGAAGCCTGGGGGCCTACACCTTC. This rearrangement joins TRBV6-5 to TRBJ1-2; a weak D match, TRBD1 (6 bases). The V gene lost 6 bases and the J gene lost 10 bases, with 12 bases spanning the gap. CDR3 length equals 11 residues. Germline CDR1 reads MNHEY; CDR2 reads SVGAGI.